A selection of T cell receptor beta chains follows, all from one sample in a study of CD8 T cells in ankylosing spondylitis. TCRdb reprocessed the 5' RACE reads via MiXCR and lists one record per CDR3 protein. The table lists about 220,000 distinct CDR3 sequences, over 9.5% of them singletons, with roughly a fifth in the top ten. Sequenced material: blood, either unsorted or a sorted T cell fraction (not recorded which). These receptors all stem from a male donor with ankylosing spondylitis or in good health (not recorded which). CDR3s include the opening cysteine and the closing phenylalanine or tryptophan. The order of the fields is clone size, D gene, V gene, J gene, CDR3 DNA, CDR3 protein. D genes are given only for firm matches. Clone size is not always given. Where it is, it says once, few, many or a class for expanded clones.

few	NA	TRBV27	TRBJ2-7	TGTGCCAGCGCGACCCCCGGGACGGGATCCTACGAGCAGTACTTC	CASATPGTGSYEQYF
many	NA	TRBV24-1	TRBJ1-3	TGTGCCACCAGTGATTCCGGGACACCAGGAAACACCATATATTTT	CATSDSGTPGNTIYF
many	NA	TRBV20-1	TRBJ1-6	TGCAGTGCTAGGCGGGAGGGGGTTTGGAATTCACCCCTCCACTTT	CSARREGVWNSPLHF
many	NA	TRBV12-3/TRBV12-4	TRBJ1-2	TGTGCCAGCAGTTTTTGGAGTACAACAGAGGACTATGGCTACACCTTC	CASSFWSTTEDYGYTF
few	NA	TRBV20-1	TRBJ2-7	TGCAGTGCTAGAGATCATGGGGAGGCCCTCTACGAGCAGTACTTC	CSARDHGEALYEQYF
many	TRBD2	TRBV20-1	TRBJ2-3	TGCAGTGTTAGTGGGGGGGGCACAGATACGCAGTATTTT	CSVSGGGTDTQYF
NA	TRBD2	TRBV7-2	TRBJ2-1	TGTGCCAGCAGCCTACGGACTAGCGGCGAGCAGTTCTTC	CASSLRTSGEQFF
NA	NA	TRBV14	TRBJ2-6	TGTGCCAGCAGCCTCGCACCGGCCAACGTCCTGACTTTC	CASSLAPANVLTF
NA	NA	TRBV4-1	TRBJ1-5	TGCGCCAGCAGCCAAGACGGGCTTGGGGGGCCGAGCAATCAGCCCCAGCATTTT	CASSQDGLGGPSNQPQHF
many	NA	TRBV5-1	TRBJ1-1	TGCGCCAGCAGCAGGACGGGCCCCCGGGGCACTGAAGCTTTCTTT	CASSRTGPRGTEAFF
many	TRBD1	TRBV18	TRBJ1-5	TGTGCCAGCTCACCTGGGACAGCCGATGAACAGCCCCAGCATTTT	CASSPGTADEQPQHF
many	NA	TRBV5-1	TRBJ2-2	TGCGCCAGCAGCTACGACAGGAACACCGGGGAGCTGTTTTTT	CASSYDRNTGELFF
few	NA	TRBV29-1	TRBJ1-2	TGCAGCGCCTCTCCACAGATCTCCTACACCTTC	CSASPQISYTF
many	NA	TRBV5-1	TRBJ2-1	TGCGCCAGCAGCTTAGGACAGCTTAATGAGCAGTTCTTC	CASSLGQLNEQFF
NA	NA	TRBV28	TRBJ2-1	TGTGCCAGCAGTTTTGCGGATGAGCAGTTCTTC	CASSFADEQFF
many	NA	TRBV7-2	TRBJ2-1	TGTGCCAGCAGCTTAGACACCTACAATGAGCAGTTCTTC	CASSLDTYNEQFF
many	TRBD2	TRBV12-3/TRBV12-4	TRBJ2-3	TGTGCCAGCAGCTTGGGAGGGTTAGAGACAGATACGCAGTATTTT	CASSLGGLETDTQYF
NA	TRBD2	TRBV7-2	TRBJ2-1	TGTGCCAGCAGCTCAGCGCCAGCGGGGGGTTACAATGAGCAGTTCTTC	CASSSAPAGGYNEQFF
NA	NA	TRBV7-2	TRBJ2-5	TGTGCCAGCCGTCTACTGGGGGGAGTAGAGACCCAGTACTTC	CASRLLGGVETQYF
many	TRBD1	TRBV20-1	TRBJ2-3	TGCAGTGCTAGCGGTTTTGCCCTCGGGACAGGGTCCACAGATACGCAGTATTTT	CSASGFALGTGSTDTQYF
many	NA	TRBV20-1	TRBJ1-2	TGCAGTGCTCCTACCCCAGACTATGGCTACACCTTC	CSAPTPDYGYTF
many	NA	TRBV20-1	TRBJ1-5	TGCAGTGCTAGAGATTGGGGGCTAAGTAACCAGCCCCAGCATTTT	CSARDWGLSNQPQHF
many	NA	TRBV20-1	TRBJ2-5	TGCAGTGCCAGGGGCGGGGGCGGGGAGACCCAGTACTTC	CSARGGGGETQYF
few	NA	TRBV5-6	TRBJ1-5	TGTGCCAGCAGCTTGAATGGAGGAGATCAGCCCCAGCATTTT	CASSLNGGDQPQHF